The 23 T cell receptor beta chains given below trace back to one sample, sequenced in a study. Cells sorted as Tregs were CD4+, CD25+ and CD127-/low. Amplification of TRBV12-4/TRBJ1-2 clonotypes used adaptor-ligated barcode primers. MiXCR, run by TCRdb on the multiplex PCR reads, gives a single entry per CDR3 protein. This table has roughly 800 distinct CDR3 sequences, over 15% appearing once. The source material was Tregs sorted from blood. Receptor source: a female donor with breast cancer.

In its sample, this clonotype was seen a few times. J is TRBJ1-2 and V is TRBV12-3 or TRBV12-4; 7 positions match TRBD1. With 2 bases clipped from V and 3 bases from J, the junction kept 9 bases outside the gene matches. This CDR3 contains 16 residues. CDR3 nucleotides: TGTGCCAGCAGTTTAAGTGGGACAGAGGGAGACTATGGCTACACCTTC. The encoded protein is CASSLSGTEGDYGYTF.

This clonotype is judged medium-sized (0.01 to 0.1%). This CDR3 is CASSLRGPYGYTF. The CDR3 bases are TGTGCCAGCAGTTTAAGGGGTCCCTATGGCTACACCTTC. V gene TRBV12-3 or TRBV12-4 combines with J gene TRBJ1-2; tentatively, D is TRBD1 (5 bases). V lost 2 bases, J lost 4 bases, and 8 bases lay in between. This CDR3 comprises 13 residues.

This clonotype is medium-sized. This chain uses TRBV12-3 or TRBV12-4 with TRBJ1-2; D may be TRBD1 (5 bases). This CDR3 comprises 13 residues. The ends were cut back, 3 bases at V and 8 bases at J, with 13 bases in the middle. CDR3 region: CASSLLGAQGYTF. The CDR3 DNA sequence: TGTGCCAGCAGTTTGTTAGGGGCGCAGGGCTACACCTTC.

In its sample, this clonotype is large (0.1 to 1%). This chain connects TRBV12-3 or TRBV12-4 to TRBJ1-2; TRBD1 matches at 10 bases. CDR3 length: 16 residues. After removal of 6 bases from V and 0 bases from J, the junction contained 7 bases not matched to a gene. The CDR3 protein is CASSRGQGRANYGYTF. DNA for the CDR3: TGTGCCAGCAGCCGGGGACAGGGGCGAGCTAACTATGGCTACACCTTC.

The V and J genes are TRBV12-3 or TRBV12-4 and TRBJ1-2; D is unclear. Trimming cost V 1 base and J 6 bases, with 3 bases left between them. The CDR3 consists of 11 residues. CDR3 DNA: TGTGCCAGCAGTTTAGGCGATGGCTACACCTTC. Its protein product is CASSLGDGYTF.

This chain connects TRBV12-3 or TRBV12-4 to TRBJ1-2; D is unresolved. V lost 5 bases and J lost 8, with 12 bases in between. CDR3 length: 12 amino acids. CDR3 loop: CASSDPGFGYTF. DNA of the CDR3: TGTGCCAGCAGTGACCCAGGTTTCGGCTACACCTTC.

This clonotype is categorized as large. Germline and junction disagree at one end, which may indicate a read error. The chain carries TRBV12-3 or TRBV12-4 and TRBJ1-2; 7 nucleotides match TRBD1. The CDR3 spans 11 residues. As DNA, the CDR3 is TGTGCCATTTCACAGGGGACCGGCTGTGCCTTC. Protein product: CAISQGTGCAF.

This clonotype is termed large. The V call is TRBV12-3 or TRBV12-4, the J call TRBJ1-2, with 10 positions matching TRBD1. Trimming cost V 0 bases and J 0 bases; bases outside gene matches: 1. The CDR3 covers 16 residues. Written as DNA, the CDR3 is TGTGCCAGCAGTTTAGCCGGGACAGGGGCTAACTATGGCTACACCTTC. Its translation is CASSLAGTGANYGYTF.

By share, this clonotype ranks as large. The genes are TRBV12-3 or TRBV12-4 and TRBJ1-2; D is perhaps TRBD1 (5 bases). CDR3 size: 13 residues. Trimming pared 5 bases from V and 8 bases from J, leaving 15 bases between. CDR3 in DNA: TGTGCCAGCAGTGGGACCCCTACGAGGGGCTACACCTTC. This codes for CASSGTPTRGYTF.

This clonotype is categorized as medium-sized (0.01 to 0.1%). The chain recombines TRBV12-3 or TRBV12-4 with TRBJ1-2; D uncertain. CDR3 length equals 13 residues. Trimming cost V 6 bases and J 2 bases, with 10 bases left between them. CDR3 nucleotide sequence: TGTGCCAGCAGGGACGGGGTAAACTATGGCTACACCTTC. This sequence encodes CASRDGVNYGYTF.

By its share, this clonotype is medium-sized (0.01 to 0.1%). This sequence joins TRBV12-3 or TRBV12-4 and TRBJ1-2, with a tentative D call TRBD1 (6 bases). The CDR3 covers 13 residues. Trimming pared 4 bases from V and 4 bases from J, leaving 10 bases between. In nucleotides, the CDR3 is TGTGCCAGCAGTTCGGGACAAAGCTATGGCTACACCTTC. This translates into CASSSGQSYGYTF.

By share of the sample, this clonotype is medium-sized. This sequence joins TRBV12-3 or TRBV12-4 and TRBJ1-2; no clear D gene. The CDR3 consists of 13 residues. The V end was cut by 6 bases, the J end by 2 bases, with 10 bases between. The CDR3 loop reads CASSFLANYGYTF. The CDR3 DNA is TGTGCCAGCAGCTTCCTGGCCAACTATGGCTACACCTTC.

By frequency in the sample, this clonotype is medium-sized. CDR3 region: CASSWTVEGYTF. The CDR3, as DNA: TGTGCCAGCAGTTGGACAGTTGAAGGCTACACCTTC. The chain is built from TRBV12-3 or TRBV12-4 and TRBJ1-2; D may be TRBD1 (6 bases). The CDR3 covers 12 residues. The V end was cut by 4 bases, the J end by 8 bases, with 11 bases between.

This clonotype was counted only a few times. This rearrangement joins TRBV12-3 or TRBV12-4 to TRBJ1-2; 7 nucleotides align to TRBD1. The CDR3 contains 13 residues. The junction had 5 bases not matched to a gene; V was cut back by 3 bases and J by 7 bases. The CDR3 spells CASSLGQRVGYTF. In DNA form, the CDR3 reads TGTGCCAGCAGTTTGGGACAGAGGGTTGGCTACACCTTC.

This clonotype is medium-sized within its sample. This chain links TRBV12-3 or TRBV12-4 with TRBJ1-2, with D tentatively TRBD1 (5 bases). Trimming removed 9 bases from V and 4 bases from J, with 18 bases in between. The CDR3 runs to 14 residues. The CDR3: CASMGLPGSYGYTF. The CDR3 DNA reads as TGTGCCAGTATGGGACTCCCCGGGAGCTATGGCTACACCTTC.

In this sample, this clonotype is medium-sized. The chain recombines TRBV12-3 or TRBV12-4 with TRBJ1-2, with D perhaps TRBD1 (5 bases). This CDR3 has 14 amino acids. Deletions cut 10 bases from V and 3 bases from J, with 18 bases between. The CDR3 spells CATAGTRGDYGYTF. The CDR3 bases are TGTGCCACCGCGGGGACCCGAGGAGACTATGGCTACACCTTC.

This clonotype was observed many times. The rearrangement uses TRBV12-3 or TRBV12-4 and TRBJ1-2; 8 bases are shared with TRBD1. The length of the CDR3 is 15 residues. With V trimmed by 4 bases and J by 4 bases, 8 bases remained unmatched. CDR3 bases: TGTGCCAGCAGTTACGCCGGGACAGGCCTCTATGGCTACACCTTC. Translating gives CASSYAGTGLYGYTF.

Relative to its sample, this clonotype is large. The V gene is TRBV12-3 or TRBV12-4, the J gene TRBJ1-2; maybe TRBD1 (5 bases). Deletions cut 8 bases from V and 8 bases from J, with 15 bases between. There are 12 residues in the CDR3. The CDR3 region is CASQQGARGYTF. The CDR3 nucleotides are TGTGCCAGCCAGCAAGGGGCGCGCGGCTACACCTTC.

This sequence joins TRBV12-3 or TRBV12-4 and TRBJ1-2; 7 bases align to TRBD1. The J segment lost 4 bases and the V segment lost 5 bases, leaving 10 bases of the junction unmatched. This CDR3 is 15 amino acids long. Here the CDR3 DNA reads TGTGCCAGCAGTCCGACGGGACAGACAACCTATGGCTACACCTTC. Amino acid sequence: CASSPTGQTTYGYTF.

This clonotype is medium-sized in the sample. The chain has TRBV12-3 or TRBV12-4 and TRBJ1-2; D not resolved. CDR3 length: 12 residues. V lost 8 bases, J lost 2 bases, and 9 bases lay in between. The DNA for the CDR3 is TGTGCCAGCGCGGATCAGAACTATGGCTACACCTTC. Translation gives CASADQNYGYTF.

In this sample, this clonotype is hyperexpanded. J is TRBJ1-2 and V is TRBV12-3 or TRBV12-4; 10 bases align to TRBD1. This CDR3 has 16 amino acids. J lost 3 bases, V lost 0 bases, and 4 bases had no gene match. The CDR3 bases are TGTGCCAGCAGTTTAGCCGGGACAGGGGAAGACTATGGCTACACCTTC. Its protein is CASSLAGTGEDYGYTF.

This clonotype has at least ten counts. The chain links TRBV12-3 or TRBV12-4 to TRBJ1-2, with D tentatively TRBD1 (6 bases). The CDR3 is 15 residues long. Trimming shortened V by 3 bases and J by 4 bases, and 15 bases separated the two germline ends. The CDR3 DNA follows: TGTGCCAGCAGTTTGGAGGCAGGGGTGGGCTATGGCTACACCTTC. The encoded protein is CASSLEAGVGYGYTF.

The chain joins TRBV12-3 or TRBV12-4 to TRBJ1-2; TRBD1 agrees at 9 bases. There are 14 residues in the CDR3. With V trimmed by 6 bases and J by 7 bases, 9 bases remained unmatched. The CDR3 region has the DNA TGTGCCAGCAGCCGGGGACAGGGATTGGGTGGCTACACCTTC. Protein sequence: CASSRGQGLGGYTF.